A single sample gave rise to the 19 T cell receptor beta chains below, sequenced in a study of shared clonotypes between healthy human individuals. Assay: immunoSEQ multiplex PCR; the TCRdb copy retains only in-frame clones and omits some. The sample lists about 2 million clones; about 95% were seen once. The naive CD8 fraction comprised CD45RO-negative cells positively selected for CCR7 and excluded terminally differentiated effector memory CD45RA+ cells. Input material: naive CD8+ T cells sorted from blood. The receptors come from a man aged 18-30 years in good health.

The rearrangement uses TRBV4-1 and TRBJ2-1; D ambiguous. The CDR3 sequence is 16 residues long. V lost 1 base and J 3 bases, leaving 13 bases between the germline ends. Germline V gene sequence: CDR1 MGHRA, CDR2 YSYEKL. The DNA of the CDR3 is TGCGCCAGCAGCCAAGGGCGGCTAGATTTCTACAATGAGCAGTTCTTC. It specifies CASSQGRLDFYNEQFF.

This clone was detected once. CDR3 in amino acids: CASSLTAGPLDEAFF. The CDR3 DNA reads as TGTGCCAGCAGCTTAACGGCAGGTCCTCTAGACGAAGCTTTCTTT. This rearrangement joins TRBV7-9 to TRBJ1-1; D gene unclear. The length of the CDR3 is 15 residues. CDR1 and CDR2 from the germline V gene are SEHNR and FQNEAQ (reference sequence). V was pared by 2 bases and J by 8 bases, with 18 bases between. Full variable domain (rest looked up from reference TRBV7-9 and TRBJ1-1): DTGVSQNPRHKITKRGQNVTFRCDPISEHNRLYWYRQTLGQGPEFLTYFQNEAQLEKSRLLSDRFSAERPKGSFSTLEIQRTEQGDSAMYLCASSLTAGPLDEAFFGQGTRLTVV.

This chain links TRBV27 with TRBJ2-7; D may be TRBD1 (5 bases). The V end lost 5 bases, the J end lost 3 bases, and 14 bases lay between the germline ends. This CDR3 is built from 14 residues. The germline CDR1 and CDR2 sequences are MNHEY and SMNVEV (reference sequence). CDR3 sequence reads: CASSPRQKGYEQYF. As DNA, the CDR3 is TGTGCCAGCAGTCCCAGACAGAAGGGCTACGAGCAGTACTTC.

As regards this clone: Germline and junction disagree at one end, which may indicate a read error. The CDR3 is CASREGTGPNNEQFF. DNA of the CDR3: TGTGCCAGCAGGGAAGGGACTGGACCAAACAATGAGCAGTTCTTC. The rearrangement uses TRBV6-1 and TRBJ2-1; D may be TRBD2 (6 bases). The CDR3 length is 15 residues. Germline CDR1 reads MNHNS; CDR2 reads SASEGT.

This clone was seen a single time. This rearrangement joins TRBV14 to TRBJ2-2; D is possibly TRBD1 or TRBD2 (5 bases each). Germline V CDR1 and CDR2: SGHDN, FVKESK. The germline V and J ends were trimmed by 3 bases and 6 bases, with 14 bases remaining between them. The CDR3 has 15 residues. The CDR3 nucleotides read TGTGCCAGCAGCCATCTAGAGGGGATCCCCGGGGAGCTGTTTTTT. Protein sequence: CASSHLEGIPGELFF. The whole variable domain, remainder taken from reference TRBV14 and TRBJ2-2, is EAGVTQFPSHSVIEKGQTVTLRCDPISGHDNLYWYRRVMGKEIKFLLHFVKESKQDESGMPNNRFLAERTGGTYSTLKVQPAELEDSGVYFCASSHLEGIPGELFFGEGSRLTVL.

This chain uses TRBV11-2 with TRBJ2-1, with D maybe TRBD2 (6 bases). V shed 4 bases and J shed 0 bases, with 10 bases lying between them. The germline gives CDR1 SGHAT, CDR2 FQNNGV. The CDR3 is 15 amino acids. The CDR3 spells CASSSWGGSYNEQFF. CDR3 coding DNA: TGTGCCAGCAGCTCCTGGGGAGGCTCCTACAATGAGCAGTTCTTC.

The genes are TRBV27 and TRBJ2-4; D not certain. The CDR3 totals 15 residues. V was shortened by 5 bases and J by 1 base, with 12 bases between the two germline ends. Germline V lookup: CDR1 MNHEY, CDR2 SMNVEV (reference sequence). The CDR3 coding sequence is TGTGCCAGCAGTCCCACGGTGGGGGCCAAAAACATTCAGTACTTC. Residues: CASSPTVGAKNIQYF.

As to this clone: The sample holds other DNA sequences that translate to the same CDR3. The chain joins TRBV4-1 to TRBJ2-5; D gene uncertain. Germline V gene data show CDR1 as MGHRA and CDR2 as YSYEKL. V lost 1 base to trimming and J lost 1 base, with 7 bases between them. This CDR3 comprises 14 residues. CDR3 sequence: CASSQVGGQETQYF. The DNA for the CDR3 is TGCGCCAGCAGCCAAGTGGGTGGCCAAGAGACCCAGTACTTC.

Concerning this clone itself: This sample also contains other DNA sequences that code for the same CDR3. The chain joins TRBV4-1 to TRBJ1-5, with 10 bases lining up with TRBD1. CDR1 is MGHRA, CDR2 YSYEKL, per germline. The CDR3 is 15 residues long. V trimming: 4 bases; J trimming: 2 bases; junction bases outside the gene matches: 2. The CDR3 loop is CASSPDRGGNQPQHF. CDR3 sequence (DNA): TGCGCCAGCAGCCCGGACAGGGGGGGCAATCAGCCCCAGCATTTT.

This clone is a singleton in its sample. The chain couples TRBV30 to TRBJ2-7, with no clear D. The V end lost 2 bases, the J end lost 3 bases, and 8 bases lay between the germline ends. This CDR3 contains 12 residues. Germline values: CDR1 GTSNPN, CDR2 SVGIG (reference sequence). CDR3 sequence reads: CAWSSGFYEQYF. The CDR3 DNA reads as TGTGCCTGGAGTTCAGGCTTCTACGAGCAGTACTTC.

J is TRBJ2-3 and V is TRBV2; maybe TRBD2 (6 bases). Looked up from germline, CDR1 is SNHLY and CDR2 is FYNNEI. This CDR3 spans 16 amino acids. Trimming cost V 0 bases and J 3 bases, with 13 bases left between them. The CDR3 region has the DNA TGTGCCAGCAGTGAAGCGTTGGAGGGGACGACAGATACGCAGTATTTT. Translation: CASSEALEGTTDTQYF.

The rearrangement links TRBV19 to TRBJ1-1; tentatively, D is TRBD1 (5 bases). V was trimmed by 5 bases and J by 4 bases, leaving 11 bases between them. Germline CDR1 is LNHDA and CDR2 is SQIVND (reference sequence). The length of the CDR3 is 13 residues. CDR3 in amino acids: CASSLGRTTEAFF. The CDR3 coding sequence is TGTGCCAGTAGTCTGGGACGGACCACTGAAGCTTTCTTT.

V gene TRBV28 combines with J gene TRBJ1-6, with a weak D call TRBD1 (5 bases). V was trimmed by 3 bases and J by 11 bases, leaving 11 bases between them. This CDR3 is built from 13 residues. The germline gives CDR1 MDHEN, CDR2 SYDVKM. The CDR3 loop is CASSFAGYPPLHF. DNA of the CDR3: TGTGCCAGCAGTTTCGCAGGGTATCCACCCCTCCACTTT.

To note about this clone: This sample also contains other DNA sequences that code for the same CDR3. The chain has TRBV27 and TRBJ2-3, with D perhaps TRBD1 (5 bases). The CDR3 runs 13 residues. V gave up 6 bases and J gave up 3 bases, with 10 bases separating them. Germline CDR1 is MNHEY and CDR2 is SMNVEV (reference sequence). DNA of the CDR3: TGTGCCAGCAGGCTGCAGGGAACAGATACGCAGTATTTT. This codes for CASRLQGTDTQYF.

This chain joins TRBV7-2 and TRBJ2-3, with D perhaps being TRBD1 or TRBD2 (6 bases each). V dropped 1 base and J dropped 3 bases, with 20 bases sitting between them. Germline CDR1 is SGHTA and CDR2 is FQGNSA. The CDR3 consists of 18 residues. The CDR3 region has the DNA TGTGCCAGCAGCTTAGGGGTCAACCGGGGGCAACAGACAGATACGCAGTATTTT. Encoded protein: CASSLGVNRGQQTDTQYF.

With regard to this clone: The same CDR3 is also encoded by other DNA sequences in this sample. The chain combines TRBV4-1 with TRBJ2-3, with D unresolved. The CDR3 is 13 residues long. In germline, CDR1 is MGHRA, CDR2 YSYEKL. Trimming took off 0 bases at V and 3 bases at J, with 4 bases between the two ends. CDR3 in amino acids: CASSQDPTDTQYF. DNA of the CDR3: TGCGCCAGCAGCCAAGATCCGACAGATACGCAGTATTTT.

The chain has TRBV6-6 and TRBJ2-5; D tentatively fits TRBD1 or TRBD2 (6 bases each). Trimming shortened V by 2 bases and J by 5 bases, and 12 bases separated the two germline ends. The germline V gene has CDR1 MNHNY and CDR2 SVGAGI (reference sequence). The CDR3 is 14 amino acids. The CDR3 coding sequence is TGTGCCAGCAGTTACGGGGGGCGCGATGAGACCCAGTACTTC. Its protein product is CASSYGGRDETQYF.

To note about this clone: A much larger clone is a single base away; this may be a read error. This chain links TRBV6-5 with TRBJ2-1; 8 bases map to TRBD2. This CDR3 region has 14 residues. Germline CDR1 and CDR2: MNHEY and SVGAGI. The CDR3 DNA reads TGTACTACCAGACGGGGGGGTTCCTACAATGAGCAGTTCTTC. It codes for CTTRRGGSYNEQFF.

The chain employs TRBV5-4 and TRBJ2-7; unclear D gene. The ends were cut back, 2 bases at V and 1 base at J, with 16 bases in the middle. This CDR3 is built from 16 residues. Germline V gene data show CDR1 as SGHNT and CDR2 as YYREEE (reference sequence). The CDR3 region is CASSLAQPAVSYEQYF. The CDR3 nucleotides are TGTGCCAGCAGCTTAGCGCAGCCAGCCGTATCCTACGAGCAGTACTTC.